The T cell receptor beta chain under discussion was sequenced for a study of blood T cells in healthy people across ages. This clonotype came up many times. PCR was performed a second time for about 6 to 12 cycles using a sample-barcoded 5' primer and a J-beta primer mix. TCRdb reanalysed the 5' RACE reads using MiXCR and keeps one entry per CDR3 protein. The sample carries some 760,000 distinct CDR3 sequences, about 25% recorded once. V lost 0 bases and J 1 base, leaving 13 bases between the germline ends. The germline CDR1 and CDR2 sequences are DFQATT and SNEGSKA (reference sequence). The CDR3 spans 15 residues. The same data also contributed to another study, on T cells of mothers and their children.

The specimen was blood. The TCR sequence derives from a boy younger than 18 in good health. V usage is TRBV20-1 and J usage is TRBJ2-7, with a weak D call TRBD1 (6 bases). As DNA, the CDR3 is TGCAGTGCTAGAGACGGACAGAGTTTTTCCTACGAGCAGTACTTC. Its translation: CSARDGQSFSYEQYF.